This T cell receptor (beta chain) was obtained from a study of blood T cell repertoires in COVID-19 (TCRdb year 2020). In terms of the full investigation: Collaborator samples came from the United States, Italy and Spain and covered acute and convalescent phases of COVID-19. The material from the prospective study consisted of cDNA or gDNA derived from T cells, B-cell-depleted T cells, or PBMCs. Deeply sampled blood TCRbeta repertoires from subjects exposed to, actively infected with, or recovered from COVID-19 were included in the dataset. The repertoires were released in a freely available public database meant as a resource for research on the immune response to SARS-CoV-2. The samples were drawn from two sources: the first 160 participants of the ongoing ImmuneRACE study, and 1,000 to 1,500 subjects contributed by 6 global collaborators. A de-identified subject ID, COVID-19 status, age in years and sex were almost always included in the sample metadata. Where available, HLA class I and class II types were taken from metadata supplied by the sample provider and were not determined by assay-based typing.

The immunoSEQ Assay, a bias-controlled multiplex PCR, was used to amplify TCRbeta CDR3 regions from genomic DNA. From the authors' description of their analysis: Within the assay, amplification of reference gene primers was used to estimate how many nucleated cells each sample contained. To quantify the absolute abundance of each unique TCRbeta CDR3 rearrangement, sequence reads were collapsed and filtered. For each sample, productive Simpson clonality was calculated by taking the square root of Simpson's diversity index across productive rearrangements. The table comes from immuneACCESS by way of TCRdb, which keeps in-frame sequences with V and J called. Part of the clones is missing from these tables; in studies checked, under half for an unresolved V gene and the rest for unknown reasons. The V and J calls and clone size were taken over from that table, and D and trimming were inferred from the DNA. The sample table contains approximately 100,000 clones; only one count was recorded for 87% of them. The ten largest clonotypes hold around 14% of the sample.

The full study reports these points: The amount of clinical and demographic metadata varied by source and participant and was provided uncurated.

Turning to this clone: Its cognate antigen has yet to be identified. No base quality information exists; no much larger clone differs at one position.

As encoded in the germline V gene, CDR1 is SGHDT while CDR2 is YYEEEE. Trimming leaves V shorter by 2 bases and J shorter by 6 bases, with the junction holding 3 bases beyond the gene matches. The CDR3 goes from the cysteine to the phenylalanine over 14 residues. The read is trimmed to its CDR3 DNA, 42 bases read in frame from base 1. Collaborating institutions collected whole blood in K2EDTA tubes following their own protocols. For TCRbeta analysis, collaborators shipped samples in one of three forms: frozen whole blood, isolated PBMCs, or DNA extracted from either of those sample types. The material sequenced was peripheral blood. This receptor was obtained from a man aged 50 to 60 with acute or convalescent COVID-19. The V gene is TRBV5-6 and the J gene is TRBJ1-4; 8 junctional bases match TRBD1. The nucleotide sequence reads as follows: TGTGCCAGCAGCTTAGGGACAGGTTATGAAAAACTGTTTTTT. Its protein reads: CASSLGTGYEKLFF.